One sample yielded the 14 T cell receptor beta chains listed below, sequenced in a study of T-cell memory formation after mild COVID-19. TCRdb re-analysed the 5' RACE reads in MiXCR, keeping a single row per CDR3 protein. Here the sample spans 200,000 to 250,000 distinct CDR3 sequences, 15% to 20% being singletons. The sequenced sample was PBMCs or a T cell subset sorted from them (not recorded which). Every receptor here comes from a man between 18 and 35 years old who had mild COVID-19 (a few samples of this study predate the infection). Cell type and time point are not known.

The V and J genes are TRBV6-2 or TRBV6-3 and TRBJ2-7; 8 bases are a match to TRBD2. The germline CDR1 and CDR2 sequences are MNHEY and SVGEGT. V lost 2 bases to trimming and J lost 3 bases; unmatched junction nucleotides: 6. The CDR3 totals 15 residues. CDR3 in amino acids: CASSYPGLAIYEQYV. The DNA of the CDR3 is TGTGCCAGCAGTTACCCCGGACTAGCTATCTACGAGCAGTACGTC.

The rearrangement links TRBV28 to TRBJ1-1, with 8 bases fitting TRBD1. Looked up from germline, CDR1 is MDHEN and CDR2 is SYDVKM. V dropped 10 bases and J dropped 5; count of bases not matched to a gene: 9. This CDR3 has 13 amino acids. Here the CDR3 reads CATKPGQATEAFF. CDR3 DNA: TGTGCCACCAAGCCGGGACAGGCAACTGAAGCTTTCTTT.

This clonotype was observed a handful of times. The CDR3 spells CASSSGTDQETQYF. CDR3 DNA: TGTGCCAGCAGCTCAGGGACGGACCAAGAGACCCAGTACTTC. The rearrangement joins TRBV7-2 to TRBJ2-5; D is possibly TRBD1 or TRBD2 (5 bases each). This CDR3 is 14 amino acids long. V lost 4 bases, J lost 0 bases, and 9 bases lay in between. From germline, CDR1 is SGHTA and CDR2 FQGNSA.

The DNA of the CDR3 is TGTGCCAGCAGCCAAGATCGCACAGGGAGAGGTGCCGGGGAGCTGTTTTTT. Its protein product is CASSQDRTGRGAGELFF. V usage is TRBV4-2 and J usage is TRBJ2-2; D possibly corresponds to TRBD1 (6 bases). Looked up from germline, CDR1 is LGHNA and CDR2 is YNFKEQ. This CDR3 has 17 residues. V gave up 0 bases and J gave up 6 bases, with 17 bases separating them.

The V and J genes are TRBV7-9 and TRBJ2-1; 10 nucleotides line up with TRBD2. CDR3 length: 16 amino acids. Germline V gene lookup returns CDR1 SEHNR and CDR2 FQNEAQ (reference sequence). Germline trimming cut 5 bases from V and 13 bases from J; bases unmatched to any gene: 17. The CDR3 reads CASSPVQGLAISVQFF. CDR3 DNA: TGTGCCAGCAGCCCCGTTCAGGGACTAGCGATATCGGTACAGTTCTTC.

In this sample, this clonotype turned up many times. V usage is TRBV6-5 and J usage is TRBJ1-1, with D tentatively TRBD1 (5 bases). V lost 2 bases, J lost 4 bases, and 14 bases lay in between. CDR1 is MNHEY, CDR2 SVGAGI, per germline. The length of the CDR3 is 15 residues. The CDR3: CASSYRGGGGTEAFF. In nucleotides, the CDR3 is TGTGCCAGCAGTTACCGCGGGGGGGGTGGCACTGAAGCTTTCTTT.

In this sample, this clonotype turned up a few times. This chain links TRBV6-2 or TRBV6-3 with TRBJ2-1, with 10 bases aligning to TRBD1. J lost 4 bases, V lost 6 bases, and 3 bases had no gene match. The CDR3 runs 14 residues. Germline CDR1 and CDR2: MNHEY and SVGEGT. CDR3 residues: CASRDRGTYNEQFF. CDR3 nucleotide sequence: TGTGCCAGCAGGGACAGGGGGACTTACAATGAGCAGTTCTTC.

V usage is TRBV5-1 and J usage is TRBJ1-1, with D possibly being TRBD1 (5 bases). Per the germline V gene, CDR1 is SGHRS and CDR2 is YFSETQ. CDR3 length equals 14 residues. Trimming took 3 bases from V and 2 from J, leaving 11 bases between them. CDR3 residues: CASSSQGTNTEAFF. The CDR3 DNA reads as TGCGCCAGCAGCTCCCAGGGTACCAACACTGAAGCTTTCTTT.

This clonotype showed up just a few times. This chain links TRBV5-1 with TRBJ2-1, with 10 bases that match TRBD2. The CDR3 runs to 15 residues. Germline lookup yields CDR1 SGHRS and CDR2 YFSETQ. The V and J ends lost 8 bases and 2 bases, in that order; junction bases with no gene match: 7. The CDR3: CASNVLAGAYNEQFF. The CDR3 DNA reads TGCGCCAGTAATGTCCTAGCGGGGGCCTACAATGAGCAGTTCTTC.

This CDR3 is CSARPAGSKNIQYF. In DNA form, the CDR3 reads TGCAGTGCTAGACCGGCAGGCTCCAAAAACATTCAGTACTTC. The J gene is TRBJ2-4, the V gene TRBV20-1, with D hard to call. CDR3 length: 14 amino acids. V was clipped by 2 bases and J by 2 bases, with 10 bases between them. From germline, CDR1 is DFQATT and CDR2 SNEGSKA (reference sequence).

The chain joins TRBV6-2 or TRBV6-3 to TRBJ1-6; D unclear. The ends were cut back, 6 bases at V and 10 bases at J, with 16 bases in the middle. The germline CDR1 and CDR2 sequences are MNHEY and SVGEGT. CDR3 length equals 14 residues. CDR3 sequence: CASSQFPPGSPLHF. DNA for the CDR3: TGTGCCAGCAGCCAGTTCCCCCCGGGATCACCCCTCCACTTT.

The genes are TRBV12-3 or TRBV12-4 and TRBJ1-5; possibly TRBD1 for D (5 bases). The CDR3 covers 14 residues. The V and J ends lost 3 bases and 5 bases respectively, with 11 bases between them. CDR3 region: CASSFGEGYQPQHF. The CDR3 region has the DNA TGTGCCAGCAGTTTCGGGGAGGGGTATCAGCCCCAGCATTTT.

The rearrangement joins TRBV7-8 to TRBJ1-3; D is ambiguous. Germline V lookup: CDR1 SGHVS, CDR2 FQNEAQ. The V gene lost 3 bases and the J gene lost 0 bases, with 9 bases spanning the gap. CDR3 length: 15 amino acids. The CDR3 sequence: CASSFGDLSGNTIYF. CDR3 DNA: TGTGCCAGCAGCTTTGGAGACCTCTCTGGAAACACCATATATTTT.

The chain has TRBV18 and TRBJ2-1, with D unclear. The V end was cut by 3 bases, the J end by 6 bases, with 9 bases between. The CDR3 runs 13 residues. CDR1 and CDR2 (germline): KGHSH, LQKENI. The CDR3 DNA follows: TGTGCCAGCTCACCCAGCATCTCCAATGAGCAGTTCTTC. It encodes CASSPSISNEQFF.